This entry features one TCR beta chain sequence. As yet, its antigen is unknown. For TCRbeta, the library was prepared with unique molecular identifiers. TCRdb analysed the PCR reads with MiXCR anew, one entry per CDR3 protein. Of about 210,000 distinct CDR3 sequences listed, around a sixth are singletons. CDR1 is MGHDK, CDR2 SYGVNS, per germline. The V and J ends lost 1 base and 6 bases respectively, with 12 bases between them. The CDR3 is 14 amino acids. This record belongs to a study of T-cell reconstitution after alpha-beta-depleted transplantation in children. General study findings and limits: By one year post-transplant, T-cell counts and diversity largely arose from T cells that were newly produced. The study reportedly traced alpha-beta T cells about two months after transplant to several hundred expanded graft clones. Elevated TCRbeta diversity at day 60 was traced, in some patients, to surviving recipient T cells and thymic progenitors.

Here the sequenced sample was PBMCs, mostly from graft donor cells, taken 360 days after TCRalphabeta/CD19-depleted stem cell transplant. The chain combines TRBV25-1 with TRBJ1-2; no definite D call. The receptor's source is a male patient between 2 and 9 years old who had a stem cell transplant for acute lymphoblastic leukemia, so the T cells may come from the graft donor. The CDR3: CASSESRQTHGYTF. Written as DNA, the CDR3 is TGTGCCAGCAGTGAATCAAGGCAGACCCATGGCTACACCTTC.